These 4 T cell receptor beta chains were sequenced from one sample in a study of post-analysis software for immune sequencing data. TCR beta cDNA libraries included unique molecular identifiers. TCRdb used MiXCR to reprocess the PCR reads, holding one entry per CDR3 protein. The repertoire holds fewer than 600,000 distinct CDR3 sequences, with 45% as singletons. Their antigens remain unidentified. Findings of the study overall: Comparison of patients with controls showed a handful of TRBV segments more frequent in patients, TRBV5-6, TRBV5-1 and TRBV20-1 among them.

The sample consisted of blood. The receptors were gathered from a girl under 18 with multiple sclerosis.

The chain recombines TRBV14 with TRBJ1-1; a weak D match, TRBD1 (6 bases). Germline CDR1 SGHDN, CDR2 FVKESK. The CDR3 sequence is 14 residues long. V lost 4 bases, J lost 5 bases, and 14 bases lay in between. CDR3 sequence: CASSRGGAGTEAFF. CDR3 in DNA: TGTGCCAGCAGCCGGGGGGGCGCGGGGACTGAAGCTTTCTTT.

This clonotype was seen a few times. This sequence joins TRBV7-8 and TRBJ1-2, with D possibly matching TRBD1 (6 bases). From germline, CDR1 is SGHVS and CDR2 FQNEAQ. This CDR3 comprises 14 residues. Trimming cost V 5 bases and J 2 bases, with 12 bases left between them. The CDR3: CASSPRQANYGYTF. The CDR3 bases are TGTGCCAGCAGCCCCCGACAGGCCAACTATGGCTACACCTTC.

In this sample, this clonotype turned up a few times. The chain recombines TRBV29-1 with TRBJ2-3; 7 nucleotides line up with TRBD2. CDR1 is SQVTM, CDR2 ANQGSEA, per germline. CDR3 length: 13 residues. V shed 6 bases and J 4 bases; nucleotides not matched to a gene: 7. Here the CDR3 DNA reads TGCAGCGTGCGGGAGACCAGCGCAGATACGCAGTATTTT. It is translated as CSVRETSADTQYF.

This clonotype appeared a few times. A read error may produce the germline difference seen at one junction end. V usage is TRBV3-1 and J usage is TRBJ2-1; 9 bases line up with TRBD2. Germline V gene data show CDR1 as LGHDT and CDR2 as YNNKEL (reference sequence). This CDR3 spans 15 amino acids. The CDR3 bases are TGTGCCAGCAGCAAAGATAGCGGGAGTTACAATGAGCAGTTCTTC. This codes for CASSKDSGSYNEQFF.